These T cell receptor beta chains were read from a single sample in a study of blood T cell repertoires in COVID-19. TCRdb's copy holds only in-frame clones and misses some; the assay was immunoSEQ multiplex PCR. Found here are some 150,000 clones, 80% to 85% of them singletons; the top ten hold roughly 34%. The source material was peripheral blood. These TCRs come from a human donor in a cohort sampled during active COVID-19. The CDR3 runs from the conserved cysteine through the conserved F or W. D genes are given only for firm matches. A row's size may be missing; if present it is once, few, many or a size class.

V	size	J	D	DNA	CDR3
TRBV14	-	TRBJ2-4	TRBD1	TGTGCCAGCAGCCTCCGGGACAGGGTTGACATTCAGTACTTC	CASSLRDRVDIQYF
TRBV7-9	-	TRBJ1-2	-	TGTGCCAGCAGCTTAGAAGGGGGAACCAACTATGGCTACACCTTC	CASSLEGGTNYGYTF
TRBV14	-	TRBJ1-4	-	TGTGCCAGCAGCGCACGGGTCAATGAAAGACTGTTTTTT	CASSARVNERLFF
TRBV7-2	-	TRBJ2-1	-	TGTGCCAGCAGCACCGGGGGGCTGAATGAGCAGTTCTTC	CASSTGGLNEQFF
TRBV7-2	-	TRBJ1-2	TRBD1	TGTGCCAGCAGCTTGGGACAGGGGGCAGGTGGCTACACCTTC	CASSLGQGAGGYTF
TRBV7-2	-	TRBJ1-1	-	TGTGCCAGCAGCTTGCGGATTTCCATGAACACTGAAGCTTTCTTT	CASSLRISMNTEAFF
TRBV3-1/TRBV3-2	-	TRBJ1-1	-	TGTGCCAGCAGCCAAGGACCGGGGGGCACTGAAGCTTTCTTT	CASSQGPGGTEAFF
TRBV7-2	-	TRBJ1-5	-	TGTGCCAGCAGCTTAGCTTCGACTAGCGGTCAGCCCCAGCATTTT	CASSLASTSGQPQHF
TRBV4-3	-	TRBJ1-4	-	TGCGCCAGCAGCCCGGACATCGGCCTTGAAAAACTGTTTTTT	CASSPDIGLEKLFF
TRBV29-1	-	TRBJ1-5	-	TGCAGCGTTGAAGTGGGGGCAGCCGATCAGCCCCAGCATTTT	CSVEVGAADQPQHF
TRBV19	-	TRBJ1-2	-	TGTGCCAGTACCGTGACAGGAAACTACGGCTATGGCTACACCTTC	CASTVTGNYGYGYTF
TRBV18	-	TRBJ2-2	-	TGTGCCAGCTCACCAAGTACAAGGGAGCTGTTTTTT	CASSPSTRELFF
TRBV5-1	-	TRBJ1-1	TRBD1	TGCGCCAGCAGTCCGGACAGGGTAGGTGGGAGAGCTTTCTTT	CASSPDRVGGRAFF
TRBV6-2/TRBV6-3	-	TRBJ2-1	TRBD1	TGTGCCAGCAGTTCGAGGACAGGTGGCTCCTACAATGAGCAGTTCTTC	CASSSRTGGSYNEQFF
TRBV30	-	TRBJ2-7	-	TGTGCCTGGAAGTTTGGGGGACACTCCTACAAGCAGTACTTC	CAWKFGGHSYKQYF
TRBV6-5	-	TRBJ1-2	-	TGTGCCAGCAGCCACCGGGGGGCTAACTATGGCTACACCTTC	CASSHRGANYGYTF
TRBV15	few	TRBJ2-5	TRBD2	TGTGCCACCAGCAACCCTAGCGGGAGACAAGAGACCCAGTACTTC	CATSNPSGRQETQYF
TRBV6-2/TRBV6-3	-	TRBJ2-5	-	TGTGCCAGCAGTCTCCAAGGCCGACCTGAGGGGACCCAGTACTTC	CASSLQGRPEGTQYF
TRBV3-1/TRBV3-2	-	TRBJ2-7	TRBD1	TGTGCCAGCAGCCAAAAAGGGACAGCCTACGAGCAGTACTTC	CASSQKGTAYEQYF
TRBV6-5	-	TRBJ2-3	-	TGTGCCAGCTGGATAGCCGGGGCAGATACGCAGTATTTT	CASWIAGADTQYF
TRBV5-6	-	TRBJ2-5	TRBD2	TGTGCCAGCAGCTGGGGGACTAGTGATGAGACCCAGTACTTC	CASSWGTSDETQYF
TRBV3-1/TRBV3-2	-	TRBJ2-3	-	TGTGCCAGCAGCCAGGAGCGTGGTACGCAGTATTTT	CASSQERGTQYF
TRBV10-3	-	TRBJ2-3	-	TGTGCCATCAGTGAGGCCCACGGGGGAGGCGATACGCAGTATTTT	CAISEAHGGGDTQYF
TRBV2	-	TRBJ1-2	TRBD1	TGTGCCAGCAGTCCGGGACAGGGATTCTTATGCACCTTC	CASSPGQGFLCTF
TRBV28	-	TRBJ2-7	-	TGTGCCAGCAGTTTTCGACAGGTCTACGAGCAGTACTTC	CASSFRQVYEQYF
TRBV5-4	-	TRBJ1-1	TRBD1	TGTGCCAGCAGCTTGGGAACAGGGGTCGACACTGAAGCTTTCTTT	CASSLGTGVDTEAFF
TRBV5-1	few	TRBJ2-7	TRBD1	TGCGCCAGCAGCAAGGGACAGGCAACCTATGACGAGCAGTACTTC	CASSKGQATYDEQYF
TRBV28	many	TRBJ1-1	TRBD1	TGTGCCAGCAGTCCCGGGGGACAGGGGGCCACTGAAGCTTTCTTT	CASSPGGQGATEAFF
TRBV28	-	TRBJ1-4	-	TGTGCCAGCAGTTCCGGGAGTGCAACTAATGAAAAACTGTTTTTT	CASSSGSATNEKLFF
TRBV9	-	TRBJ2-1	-	TGTGCCAGCAGCGCCTTTTACCAGCGGAATGAGCAGTTCTTC	CASSAFYQRNEQFF
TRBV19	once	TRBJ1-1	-	TGTGCCAGTACTCCGAGGGGGTACACTGAAGCTTTCTTT	CASTPRGYTEAFF
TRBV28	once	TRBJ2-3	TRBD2	TGTGCCAGCAGTCCATTATGGCGGGGGACCCCAGATACGCAGTATTTT	CASSPLWRGTPDTQYF
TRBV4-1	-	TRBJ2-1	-	TGCGCCAGCAGCCAAGTTGCGGAAAGCTCCTACAATGAGCAGTTCTTC	CASSQVAESSYNEQFF
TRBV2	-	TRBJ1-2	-	TGTGCCAGCAGTGTTGGGGGAGGCTATGGCTACACCTTC	CASSVGGGYGYTF
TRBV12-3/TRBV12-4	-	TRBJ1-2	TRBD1	TGTGCCAGCAGGACAGGGTCGGACTATGGCTACACCTTC	CASRTGSDYGYTF
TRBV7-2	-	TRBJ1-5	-	TGTGCCAGCAGCCTGACAGGTAGCAATCAGCCCCAGCATTTT	CASSLTGSNQPQHF
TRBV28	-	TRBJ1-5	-	TGTGCCAGCAGTTTATTGTCCGGGATTCAGCCCCAGCATTTT	CASSLLSGIQPQHF
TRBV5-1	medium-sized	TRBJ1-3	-	TGCGCCAGCAGCTTGCAAATGCGGGGGACGACTGGAAACACCATATATTTT	CASSLQMRGTTGNTIYF
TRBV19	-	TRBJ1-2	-	TGTGCCAGTAGCCCTAGGGGGACGGGAATCTATGGCTACACCTTC	CASSPRGTGIYGYTF
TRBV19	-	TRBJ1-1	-	TGTGCCAGTAGTATCGGTTCGGTGAACACTGAAGCTTTCTTT	CASSIGSVNTEAFF
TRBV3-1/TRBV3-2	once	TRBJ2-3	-	TGTGCCAGCAGGCCCCCCGGGAGCGCAGATACGCAGTATTTT	CASRPPGSADTQYF
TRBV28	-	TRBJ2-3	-	TGTGCCAGCAGCGGTCCTCCCCCAGATACGCAGTATTTT	CASSGPPPDTQYF
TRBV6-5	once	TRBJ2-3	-	TGTGCCAGCAGTATTAGCGCCGGTAGCACAGATACGCAGTATTTT	CASSISAGSTDTQYF
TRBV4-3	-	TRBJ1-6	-	TGCGCCAGCAGCCAAGAATGGGCTAATTCACCCCTCCACTTT	CASSQEWANSPLHF
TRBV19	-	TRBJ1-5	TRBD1	TGTGCCAGTAGTGGACAGGGGGTTATTCGCAATCAGCCCCAGCATTTT	CASSGQGVIRNQPQHF
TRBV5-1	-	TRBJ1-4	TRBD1	TGCGCCAGCAGCTTGGGGCCGGGACAGGGCAGGCCCACTAATGAAAAACTGTTTTTT	CASSLGPGQGRPTNEKLFF
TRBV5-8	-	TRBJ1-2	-	TGTGCCAGCAGCTGGCCAGGTACGGGCTACACCTTC	CASSWPGTGYTF
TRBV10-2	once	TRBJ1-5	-	TGCGCCAGCAGCATAAGGGGTAATCAGCCCCAGCATTTT	CASSIRGNQPQHF
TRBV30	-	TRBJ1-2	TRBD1	TGTGCCTGGAAGCGACAGGGTAACTATGGCTACACCTTC	CAWKRQGNYGYTF
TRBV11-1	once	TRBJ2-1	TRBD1	TGTGCCAGCGCCTTACAGGGACAGTCCTACAATGAGCAGTTCTTC	CASALQGQSYNEQFF
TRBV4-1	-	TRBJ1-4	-	TGCGCCAGCAGCCAAGATGGGAGGGGACCTAATGAAAAACTGTTTTTT	CASSQDGRGPNEKLFF
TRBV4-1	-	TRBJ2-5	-	TGCGCCAGCAGCCAAGGGGCCGGCCCAGAGACCCAGTACTTC	CASSQGAGPETQYF